A single sample is the source of the 10 T cell receptor beta chains below, sequenced in a study of Ad26.COV2.S vaccination and SARS-CoV-2 variants. Treatment: approximately 18 received Ad26.COV2.S at low or high dose, single or two shots; roughly 5 received placebo; per-sample allocation not given. Vaccine and placebo recipients were sampled on day 63 after the first injection. Libraries were prepared by immunoSEQ multiplex PCR; TCRdb keeps only in-frame clonotypes and omits some of them. The data contain 300,000 to 350,000 clones, 65% to 90% of them seen just once; the ten biggest clones take up about 11%. The material was peripheral blood, obtained in a trial of Ad26.COV2.S vaccine versus placebo. The origin of the receptors is a person aged 18-65 years who received the Ad26.COV2.S COVID-19 vaccine or a placebo.

The chain uses TRBV30 and TRBJ1-6; no firm D call. V was clipped by 0 bases and J by 0 bases, with 12 bases between them. The CDR3 length is 17 residues. In germline, CDR1 is GTSNPN, CDR2 SVGIG (reference sequence). This chain's CDR3 is CAWSVGRTSSYNSPLHF. The CDR3 nucleotides are TGTGCCTGGAGTGTTGGGAGGACGAGCTCCTATAATTCACCCCTCCACTTT. Combining the CDR3 with reference TRBV30 and TRBJ1-6 gives the whole variable domain SQTIHQWPATLVQPVGSPLSLECTVEGTSNPNLYWYRQAAGRGLQLLFYSVGIGQISSEVPQNLSASRPQDRQFILSSKKLLLSDSGFYLCAWSVGRTSSYNSPLHFGNGTRLTVT.

The V and J genes are TRBV27 and TRBJ1-5; D uncertain. Germline values: CDR1 MNHEY, CDR2 SMNVEV (reference sequence). The CDR3 length is 12 residues. The V and J ends lost 3 bases and 6 bases respectively, with 6 bases between them. The CDR3 protein is CASSFWGQPQHF. The CDR3, as DNA: TGTGCCAGCAGTTTTTGGGGTCAGCCCCAGCATTTT.

The J gene is TRBJ1-5, the V gene TRBV23-1, with D unresolved. TRBV23-1 is placed among ORFs of uncertain function. The CDR3 runs to 17 residues. Between the trimmed V and J ends, which lost 6 bases and 3 bases, there was a span of 21 bases. The CDR3 nucleotides read TGCGCCAGCAGCAGGCCGCAGCTCCTTCCTCTCAATCAGCCCCAGCATTTT. This encodes CASSRPQLLPLNQPQHF.

This rearrangement joins TRBV30 to TRBJ1-6; D is possibly TRBD1 (5 bases). CDR1 and CDR2 (germline): GTSNPN, SVGIG (reference sequence). V was clipped by 4 bases and J by 9 bases, with 16 bases between them. CDR3 length: 14 amino acids. The CDR3 protein is CAWKYGRDASPLHF. Here the CDR3 DNA reads TGTGCCTGGAAGTATGGCAGGGACGCTTCACCCCTCCACTTT.

This chain uses TRBV18 with TRBJ2-3; D is uncertain. V lost 0 bases and J lost 3, with 7 bases in between. The germline V gene encodes CDR1 KGHSH and CDR2 LQKENI. The CDR3 runs 14 residues. CDR3 sequence: CASSPPTVTDTQYF. The CDR3 region has the DNA TGTGCCAGCTCACCACCGACCGTGACAGATACGCAGTATTTT.

The rearrangement links TRBV6-2 or TRBV6-3 to TRBJ2-1, with unresolved D. The germline V and J ends were trimmed by 4 bases and 6 bases, with 16 bases remaining between them. Germline V gene lookup returns CDR1 MNHEY and CDR2 SVGEGT. This CDR3 is 15 amino acids long. In nucleotides, the CDR3 is TGTGCCAGCAGTTCACCTTGGGCCCTACTCAATGAGCAGTTCTTC. Encoded protein: CASSSPWALLNEQFF.

The chain has TRBV28 and TRBJ2-7; D remains ambiguous. V was shortened by 1 base and J by 6 bases, with 7 bases between the two germline ends. Germline CDR1 reads MDHEN; CDR2 reads SYDVKM. The CDR3 is 12 residues long. The CDR3 bases are TGTGCCAGCAGTTTATTAGGCACCGAGCAGTACTTC. It is translated as CASSLLGTEQYF.

The gene calls are TRBV7-2 and TRBJ2-2, with 12 bases matching TRBD2. The length of the CDR3 is 17 residues. V dropped 5 bases and J dropped 4; count of bases not matched to a gene: 8. CDR1 and CDR2 (germline): SGHTA, FQGNSA. Here the CDR3 DNA reads TGTGCCAGCAGCCATAAACTAGCGGGGGGTTCCACCGGGGAGCTGTTTTTT. Its translation is CASSHKLAGGSTGELFF. The full variable domain, completed using reference TRBV7-2 and TRBJ2-2, is GAGVSQSPSNKVTEKGKDVELRCDPISGHTALYWYRQSLGQGLEFLIYFQGNSAPDKSGLPSDRFSAERTGGSVSTLTIQRTQQEDSAVYLCASSHKLAGGSTGELFFGEGSRLTVL.

This chain links TRBV11-2 with TRBJ2-1; no clear D gene. V lost 3 bases and J 1 base, leaving 4 bases between the germline ends. This CDR3 spans 13 amino acids. CDR1 is SGHAT and CDR2 is FQNNGV in the germline V gene. The CDR3: CASSFKSYNEQFF. DNA for the CDR3: TGTGCCAGCAGCTTTAAGTCCTACAATGAGCAGTTCTTC.

The chain links TRBV3-1 (or the pseudogene TRBV3-2) to TRBJ2-6; D is unresolved. Germline CDR1 LGHDT, CDR2 YNNKEL (reference sequence). Trimming shortened V by 6 bases and J by 0 bases, and 9 bases separated the two germline ends. This CDR3 region has 15 residues. This chain's CDR3 is CASREQNSGANVLTF. CDR3 coding DNA: TGTGCCAGCAGGGAACAGAACTCTGGGGCCAACGTCCTGACTTTC.